The 2 T cell receptor beta chains below all came from one sample that was sequenced in a study of T cell repertoires in ileal Crohn's disease. Using immunoSEQ multiplex PCR, the repertoire was profiled, and TCRdb retains in-frame clones only, with some absent. The table records approximately 4,700 clones, around 74% of them present only once. Sequenced input: ileal tissue. The receptors stem from an adult with Crohn's disease.

The J gene is TRBJ1-5, the V gene TRBV19; 8 bases map to TRBD1. The V and J ends lost 3 bases and 6 bases, in that order; junction bases with no gene match: 7. The CDR3 spans 15 residues. Per the germline V gene, CDR1 is LNHDA and CDR2 is SQIVND (reference sequence). CDR3 in amino acids: CASSIGQGSSQPQHF. In DNA, the CDR3 is TGTGCCAGTAGTATCGGACAGGGATCGAGTCAGCCCCAGCATTTT. Based on the CDR3 plus reference TRBV19 and TRBJ1-5, the full variable domain is DGGITQSPKYLFRKEGQNVTLSCEQNLNHDAMYWYRQDPGQGLRLIYYSQIVNDFQKGDIAEGYSVSREKKESFPLTVTSAQKNPTAFYLCASSIGQGSSQPQHFGDGTRLSIL.

The J gene is TRBJ1-2, the V gene TRBV6-6; TRBD1 matches 8 bases. Per the germline V gene, CDR1 is MNHNY and CDR2 is SVGAGI (reference sequence). J lost 6 bases, V lost 5 bases, and 8 bases had no gene match. The CDR3 is 14 residues long. The CDR3 nucleotides are TGTGCCAGCAGTCGCACAGGGGGGAGAGATGGCTACACCTTC. Amino acid sequence: CASSRTGGRDGYTF.